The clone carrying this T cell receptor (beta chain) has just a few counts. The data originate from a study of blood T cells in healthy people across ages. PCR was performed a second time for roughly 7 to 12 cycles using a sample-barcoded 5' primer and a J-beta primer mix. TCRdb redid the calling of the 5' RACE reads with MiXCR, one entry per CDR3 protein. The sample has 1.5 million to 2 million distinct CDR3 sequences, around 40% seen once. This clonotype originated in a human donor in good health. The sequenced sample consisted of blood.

CDR3 loop: CASLPTGGLQETQYF. For the CDR3, the DNA is TGTGCCAGCCTTCCTACGGGGGGCCTCCAAGAGACCCAGTACTTC. J is TRBJ2-5 and V is TRBV6-5; D may be TRBD2 (7 bases). CDR1 is MNHEY, CDR2 SVGAGI, per germline. The V end was cut by 8 bases, the J end by 1 base, with 17 bases between. The CDR3 is 15 amino acids.